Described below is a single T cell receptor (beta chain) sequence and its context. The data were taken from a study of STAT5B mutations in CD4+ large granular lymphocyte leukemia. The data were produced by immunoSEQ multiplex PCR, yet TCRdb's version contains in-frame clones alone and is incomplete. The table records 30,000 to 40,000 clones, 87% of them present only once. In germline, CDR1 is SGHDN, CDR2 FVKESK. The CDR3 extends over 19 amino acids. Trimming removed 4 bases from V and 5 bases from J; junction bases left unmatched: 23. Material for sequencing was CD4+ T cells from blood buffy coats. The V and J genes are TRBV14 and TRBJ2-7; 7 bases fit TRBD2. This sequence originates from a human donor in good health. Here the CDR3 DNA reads TGTGCCAGCAGCCCCCCTTTGACTTGGGGCGGGAGCAGAAAGGACGAGCAGTACTTC. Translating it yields CASSPPLTWGGSRKDEQYF. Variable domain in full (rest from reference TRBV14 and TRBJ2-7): EAGVTQFPSHSVIEKGQTVTLRCDPISGHDNLYWYRRVMGKEIKFLLHFVKESKQDESGMPNNRFLAERTGGTYSTLKVQPAELEDSGVYFCASSPPLTWGGSRKDEQYFGPGTRLTVT.